This T cell receptor (beta chain) was documented in a study of T cells in Graves' hyperthyroidism and ophthalmopathy. In the case of this clonotype: The antigen remains undetermined.

Diagnoses rested on clinical symptoms, serum thyroxine and TRAb, thyroid ultrasound and orbital computed tomography. PBMCs came from roughly 10 ml fresh peripheral blood. TCR beta CDR3 region amplification was performed from RNA transcripts. The HTBI primer set drove a first-round RT-PCR of the TCR CDR3. TCRdb reanalysed the multiplex PCR reads using MiXCR and keeps one entry per CDR3 protein. The sample consists of about 480,000 distinct CDR3 sequences, 22% of them appearing once. The study's findings and limits: Ophthalmopathy cases were set apart from stable hyperthyroidism by a 13 V-J model.

Germline V gene lookup returns CDR1 SGDLS and CDR2 YYNGEE. V was cut by 2 bases and J by 0 bases, with 12 bases left in between. This CDR3 spans 16 amino acids. Sequenced input: blood. The receptor was derived from a woman in her 70s with Graves' ophthalmopathy. The V gene is TRBV9, the J gene TRBJ1-5, with D possibly matching TRBD1 (5 bases). The CDR3 loop reads CASSVGQQISNQPQHF. In nucleotides, the CDR3 is TGTGCCAGCAGCGTGGGGCAGCAAATTAGCAATCAGCCCCAGCATTTT.